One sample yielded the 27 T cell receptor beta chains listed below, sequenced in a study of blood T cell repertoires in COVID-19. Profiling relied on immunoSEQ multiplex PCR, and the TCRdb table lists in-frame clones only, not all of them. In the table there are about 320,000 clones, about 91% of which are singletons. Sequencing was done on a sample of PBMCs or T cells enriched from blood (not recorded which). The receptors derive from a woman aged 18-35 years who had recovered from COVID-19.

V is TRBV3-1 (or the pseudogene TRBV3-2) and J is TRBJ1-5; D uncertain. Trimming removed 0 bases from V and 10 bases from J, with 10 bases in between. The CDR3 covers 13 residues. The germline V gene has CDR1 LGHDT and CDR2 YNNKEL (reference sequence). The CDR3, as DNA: TGTGCCAGCAGCCAAGAAGGAGAAGGACCCCAGCATTTT. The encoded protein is CASSQEGEGPQHF.

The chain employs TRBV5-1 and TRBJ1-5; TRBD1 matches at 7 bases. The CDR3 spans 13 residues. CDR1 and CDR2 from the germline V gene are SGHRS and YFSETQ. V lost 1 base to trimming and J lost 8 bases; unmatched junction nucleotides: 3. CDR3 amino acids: CASSLSQGEPQHF. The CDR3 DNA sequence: TGCGCCAGCAGCTTGTCCCAGGGGGAGCCCCAGCATTTT. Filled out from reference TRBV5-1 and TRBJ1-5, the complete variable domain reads KAGVTQTPRYLIKTRGQQVTLSCSPISGHRSVSWYQQTPGQGLQFLFEYFSETQRNKGNFPGRFSGRQFSNSRSEMNVSTLELGDSALYLCASSLSQGEPQHFGDGTRLSIL.

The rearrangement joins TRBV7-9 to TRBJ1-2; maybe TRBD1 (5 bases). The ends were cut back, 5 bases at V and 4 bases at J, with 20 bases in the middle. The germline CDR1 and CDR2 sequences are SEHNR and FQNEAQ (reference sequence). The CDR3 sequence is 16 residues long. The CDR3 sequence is CASSVSIGLGLYGYTF. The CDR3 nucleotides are TGTGCCAGCAGCGTCTCTATAGGCCTGGGACTCTATGGCTACACCTTC.

As DNA, the CDR3 is TGTGCCAGCAGCTTAGAAACTACCGAGGCTTTCTTT. The encoded protein is CASSLETTEAFF. The V and J genes are TRBV7-9 and TRBJ1-1; D remains unclear. From germline, CDR1 is SEHNR and CDR2 FQNEAQ (reference sequence). V lost 1 base to trimming and J lost 11 bases, with 11 bases between them. The CDR3 is 12 amino acids.

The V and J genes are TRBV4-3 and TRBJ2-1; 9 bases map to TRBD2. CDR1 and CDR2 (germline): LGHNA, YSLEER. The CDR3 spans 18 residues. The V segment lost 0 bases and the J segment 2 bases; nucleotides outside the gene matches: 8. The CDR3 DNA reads TGCGCCAGCAGCCAAGAACCGATGGCTAGCGGGGCCTACAATGAGCAGTTCTTC. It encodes CASSQEPMASGAYNEQFF.

The CDR3 here is CASSIASGIGQFF. The CDR3, as DNA: TGTGCCAGTAGTATAGCTTCGGGAATAGGGCAGTTCTTC. The chain carries TRBV19 and TRBJ2-1, with D possibly being TRBD2 (5 bases). The CDR3 is made up of 13 amino acids. CDR1 LNHDA and CDR2 SQIVND come from the germline V gene (reference sequence). V dropped 1 base and J dropped 12 bases, with 13 bases sitting between them. The whole variable domain, filled in from reference TRBV19 and TRBJ2-1, reads DGGITQSPKYLFRKEGQNVTLSCEQNLNHDAMYWYRQDPGQGLRLIYYSQIVNDFQKGDIAEGYSVSREKKESFPLTVTSAQKNPTAFYLCASSIASGIGQFFGPGTRLTVL.

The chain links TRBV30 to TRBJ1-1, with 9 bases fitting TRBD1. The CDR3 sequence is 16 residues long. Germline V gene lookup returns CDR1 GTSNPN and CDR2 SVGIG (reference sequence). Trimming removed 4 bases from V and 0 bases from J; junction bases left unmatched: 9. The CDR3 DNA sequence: TGTGCCTGGATGAAAGGGACAGGGAGCCTGAACACTGAAGCTTTCTTT. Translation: CAWMKGTGSLNTEAFF.

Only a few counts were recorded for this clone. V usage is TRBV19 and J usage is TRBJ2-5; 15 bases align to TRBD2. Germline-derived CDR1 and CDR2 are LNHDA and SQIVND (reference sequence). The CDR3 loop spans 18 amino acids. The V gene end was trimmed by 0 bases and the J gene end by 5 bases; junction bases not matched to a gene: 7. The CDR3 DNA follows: TGTGCCAGTAGTATAGATGCGGGGACTAGCGGGGGGCTGGAGACCCAGTACTTC. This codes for CASSIDAGTSGGLETQYF. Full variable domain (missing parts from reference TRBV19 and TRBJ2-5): DGGITQSPKYLFRKEGQNVTLSCEQNLNHDAMYWYRQDPGQGLRLIYYSQIVNDFQKGDIAEGYSVSREKKESFPLTVTSAQKNPTAFYLCASSIDAGTSGGLETQYFGPGTRLLVL.

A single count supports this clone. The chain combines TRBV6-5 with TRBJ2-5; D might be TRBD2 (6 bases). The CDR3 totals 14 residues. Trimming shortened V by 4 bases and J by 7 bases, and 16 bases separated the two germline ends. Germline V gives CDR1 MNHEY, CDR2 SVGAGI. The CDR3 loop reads CASSSEGGWGTQYF. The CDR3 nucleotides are TGTGCCAGCAGTTCGGAGGGCGGATGGGGGACCCAGTACTTC.

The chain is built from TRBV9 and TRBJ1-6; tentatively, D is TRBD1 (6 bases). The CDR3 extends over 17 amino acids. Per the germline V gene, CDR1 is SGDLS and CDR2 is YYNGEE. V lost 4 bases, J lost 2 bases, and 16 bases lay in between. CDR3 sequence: CASSSDSFGAYNSPLHF. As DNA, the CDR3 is TGTGCCAGCAGCTCGGACAGCTTTGGCGCCTATAATTCACCCCTCCACTTT.

CDR3 in amino acids: CASTPGTGNGYTF. CDR3 bases: TGCGCCAGCACTCCCGGGACAGGGAACGGCTACACCTTC. The chain employs TRBV5-1 and TRBJ1-2; 9 positions match TRBD1. V shed 6 bases, J shed 8 bases, and the junction held 8 bases outside the gene matches. CDR1 SGHRS and CDR2 YFSETQ come from the germline V gene. The CDR3 covers 13 residues.

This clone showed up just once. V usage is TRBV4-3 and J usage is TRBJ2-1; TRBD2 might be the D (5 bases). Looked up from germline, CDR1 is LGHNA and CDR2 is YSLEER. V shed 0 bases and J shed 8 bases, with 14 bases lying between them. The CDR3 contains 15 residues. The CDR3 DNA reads TGCGCCAGCAGCCAAGACGGGGTACGGAGCTATGAGCAGTTCTTC. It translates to CASSQDGVRSYEQFF.

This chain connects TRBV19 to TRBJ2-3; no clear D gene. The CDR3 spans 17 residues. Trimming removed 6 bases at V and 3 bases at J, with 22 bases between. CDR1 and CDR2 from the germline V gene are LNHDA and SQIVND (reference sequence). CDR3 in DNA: TGTGCCAGTAGCACCCTAACGACCCTGCGCGGAACAGATACGCAGTATTTT. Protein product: CASSTLTTLRGTDTQYF.

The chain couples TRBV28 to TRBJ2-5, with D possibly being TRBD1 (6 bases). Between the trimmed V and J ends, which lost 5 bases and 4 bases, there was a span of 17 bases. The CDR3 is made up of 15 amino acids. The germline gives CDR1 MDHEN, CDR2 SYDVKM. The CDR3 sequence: CASSPTGLVRETQYF. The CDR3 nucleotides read TGTGCCAGCAGTCCGACAGGTCTTGTCCGAGAGACCCAGTACTTC.

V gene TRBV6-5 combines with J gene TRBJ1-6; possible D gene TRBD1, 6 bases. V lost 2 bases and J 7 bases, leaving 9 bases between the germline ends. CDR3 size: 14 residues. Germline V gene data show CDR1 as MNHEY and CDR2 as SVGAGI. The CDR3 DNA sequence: TGTGCCAGCAGTTACGGAGGACAGAATTCACCCCTCCACTTT. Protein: CASSYGGQNSPLHF.

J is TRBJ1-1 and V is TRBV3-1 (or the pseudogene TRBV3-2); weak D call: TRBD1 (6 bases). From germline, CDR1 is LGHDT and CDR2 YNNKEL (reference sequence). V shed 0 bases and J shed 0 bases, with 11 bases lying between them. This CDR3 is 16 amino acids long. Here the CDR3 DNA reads TGTGCCAGCAGCCAAGAAAGGACAGTAGTGAACACTGAAGCTTTCTTT. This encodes CASSQERTVVNTEAFF.

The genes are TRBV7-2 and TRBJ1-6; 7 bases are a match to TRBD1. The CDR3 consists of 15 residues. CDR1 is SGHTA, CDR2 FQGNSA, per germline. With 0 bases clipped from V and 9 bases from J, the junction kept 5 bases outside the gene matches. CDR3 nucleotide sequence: TGTGCCAGCAGCTTAGCGAGTGACAGGGTTTCACCCCTCCACTTT. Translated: CASSLASDRVSPLHF.

CDR3 coding DNA: TGTGCCAGCCACAGGGGGGGTCCCGGAAACACCATATATTTT. Amino acids: CASHRGGPGNTIYF. The gene calls are TRBV6-5 and TRBJ1-3; 8 bases are shared with TRBD1. The CDR3 length is 14 residues. After removal of 8 bases from V and 4 bases from J, the junction contained 7 bases not matched to a gene. From germline, CDR1 is MNHEY and CDR2 SVGAGI.

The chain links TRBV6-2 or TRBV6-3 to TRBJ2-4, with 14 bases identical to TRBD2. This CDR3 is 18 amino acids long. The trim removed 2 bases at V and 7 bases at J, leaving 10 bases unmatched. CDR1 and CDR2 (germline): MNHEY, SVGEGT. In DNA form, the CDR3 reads TGTGCCAGCAGTTACGCTTTGGGACTAGCGGGAGTTGTGAACATTCAGTACTTC. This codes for CASSYALGLAGVVNIQYF.

The chain's CDR3 is CASSVLGGGANVLTF. The DNA for the CDR3 is TGTGCCAGCAGCGTCTTGGGAGGTGGGGCCAACGTCCTGACTTTC. The rearrangement joins TRBV9 to TRBJ2-6; TRBD2 is a possible D gene (6 bases). Germline V gene sequence: CDR1 SGDLS, CDR2 YYNGEE. This CDR3 is built from 15 residues. V lost 2 bases and J 3 bases, leaving 9 bases between the germline ends.

CDR3 residues: CATMGLASYNEQFF. In nucleotides, the CDR3 is TGTGCCACCATGGGACTAGCGTCCTACAATGAGCAGTTCTTC. V is TRBV24-1 and J is TRBJ2-1; 10 bases are shared with TRBD2. The CDR3 extends over 14 amino acids. Germline V gene data show CDR1 as KGHDR and CDR2 as SFDVKD. Trimming cost V 8 bases and J 1 base; bases outside gene matches: 1.

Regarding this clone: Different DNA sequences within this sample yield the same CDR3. In nucleotides, the CDR3 is TGTGCCAGCAGCGTAGCGGGTGGTGAAGCTTTCTTT. Protein product: CASSVAGGEAFF. The chain has TRBV9 and TRBJ1-1; D unclear. Germline assignment: CDR1 SGDLS and CDR2 YYNGEE. The CDR3 has 12 amino acids. The V end was cut by 0 bases, the J end by 7 bases, with 7 bases between.

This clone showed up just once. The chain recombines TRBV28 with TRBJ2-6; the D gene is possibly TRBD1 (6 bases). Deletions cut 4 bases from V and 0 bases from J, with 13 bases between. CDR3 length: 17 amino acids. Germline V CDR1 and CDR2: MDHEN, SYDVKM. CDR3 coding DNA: TGTGCCAGCAGTTCCCCCGGACAGAGCTCTGGGGCCAACGTCCTGACTTTC. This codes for CASSSPGQSSGANVLTF.

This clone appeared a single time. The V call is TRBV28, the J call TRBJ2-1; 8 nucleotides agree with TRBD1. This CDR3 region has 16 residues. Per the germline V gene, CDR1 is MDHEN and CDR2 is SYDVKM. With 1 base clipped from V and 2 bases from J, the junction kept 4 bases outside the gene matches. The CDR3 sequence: CASSLFRGLTYNEQFF. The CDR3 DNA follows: TGTGCCAGCAGTTTATTCAGGGGGCTTACCTACAATGAGCAGTTCTTC.

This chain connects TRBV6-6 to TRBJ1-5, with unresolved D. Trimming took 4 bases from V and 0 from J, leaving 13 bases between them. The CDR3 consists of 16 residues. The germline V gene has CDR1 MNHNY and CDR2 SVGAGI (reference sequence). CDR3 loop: CASSSGNVVSNQPQHF. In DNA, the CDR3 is TGTGCCAGCAGTTCGGGGAACGTCGTTAGCAATCAGCCCCAGCATTTT.

The chain's CDR3 is CASASMTSGGADTQYF. In DNA, the CDR3 is TGTGCCAGCGCCAGTATGACTAGCGGGGGGGCAGATACGCAGTATTTT. The chain carries TRBV14 and TRBJ2-3; 14 positions match TRBD2. The CDR3 runs 16 residues. Trimming removed 8 bases from V and 4 bases from J; junction bases left unmatched: 8. In germline, CDR1 is SGHDN, CDR2 FVKESK. Drawing the rest from reference TRBV14 and TRBJ2-3, the complete variable domain is EAGVTQFPSHSVIEKGQTVTLRCDPISGHDNLYWYRRVMGKEIKFLLHFVKESKQDESGMPNNRFLAERTGGTYSTLKVQPAELEDSGVYFCASASMTSGGADTQYFGPGTRLTVL.

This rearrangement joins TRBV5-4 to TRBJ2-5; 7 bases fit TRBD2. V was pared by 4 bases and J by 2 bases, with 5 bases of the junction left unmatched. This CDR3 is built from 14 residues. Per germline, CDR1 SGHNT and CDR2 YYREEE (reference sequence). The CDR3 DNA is TGTGCCAGCAGCCGCGGGAGATCACAAGAGACCCAGTACTTC. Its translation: CASSRGRSQETQYF. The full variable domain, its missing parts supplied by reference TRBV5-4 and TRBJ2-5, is ETGVTQSPTHLIKTRGQQVTLRCSSQSGHNTVSWYQQALGQGPQFIFQYYREEENGRGNFPPRFSGLQFPNYSSELNVNALELDDSALYLCASSRGRSQETQYFGPGTRLLVL.